Each of the 17 T cell receptor beta chains below was sequenced from the same sample in a study of blood T cell repertoires in COVID-19 (dated by TCRdb to about 2020). The receptor library was made with the immunoSEQ multiplex PCR assay. TCRdb provides this immuneACCESS table in a form limited to in-frame rearrangements. Some clones are lacking; in checked studies, under half of them reflect an unresolved V gene, and why the rest are absent is not known. This sample has about 210,000 clones in its table, and about 90% of those were observed once. Under 1.5% of the sample is taken by the ten largest. Sequencing input: peripheral blood. All receptors come from a man between 25 and 39 years old with acute or convalescent COVID-19.

This rearrangement joins TRBV5-1 to TRBJ2-7; 8 nucleotides line up with TRBD1. CDR1 and CDR2 (germline): SGHRS, YFSETQ. V shed 0 bases, J shed 5 bases, and the junction held 7 bases outside the gene matches. The CDR3 runs to 15 residues. In DNA, the CDR3 is TGCGCCAGCAGCTTGGACTCAGGGGGCAGGAACGAGCAGTACTTC. Translating it yields CASSLDSGGRNEQYF.

This chain links TRBV28 with TRBJ1-1; the match to TRBD1 covers 7 bases. This CDR3 region has 14 residues. V trimming: 5 bases; J trimming: 5 bases; junction bases outside the gene matches: 8. Germline V lookup: CDR1 MDHEN, CDR2 SYDVKM. CDR3 DNA sequence: TGTGCCAGCAGTACCTATCCAGGGGGGACTGAAGCTTTCTTT. Translation gives CASSTYPGGTEAFF.

This chain joins TRBV4-1 and TRBJ1-6, with a weak D call TRBD1 (5 bases). Trimming left V 2 bases short and J 8 bases short, with 19 bases between. Per germline, CDR1 MGHRA and CDR2 YSYEKL. There are 17 residues in the CDR3. This CDR3 reads CASSQKVQGRLDSPLHF. The CDR3 DNA sequence: TGCGCCAGCAGCCAAAAAGTTCAGGGCCGGCTGGATTCACCCCTCCACTTT.

V gene TRBV7-9 combines with J gene TRBJ1-1; 7 bases match TRBD1. CDR1 is SEHNR and CDR2 is FQNEAQ in the germline V gene (reference sequence). With V trimmed by 5 bases and J by 0 bases, 6 bases remained unmatched. This CDR3 comprises 15 residues. The CDR3: CASSTTQGVNTEAFF. The CDR3 DNA reads TGTGCCAGCAGCACAACGCAGGGGGTGAACACTGAAGCTTTCTTT.

This clone was recorded once. V is TRBV28 and J is TRBJ1-2; 7 bases are shared with TRBD1. The germline CDR1 and CDR2 sequences are MDHEN and SYDVKM. The CDR3 runs 13 residues. With V trimmed by 8 bases and J by 3 bases, 6 bases remained unmatched. CDR3 residues: CASFEQGYYGYTF. The CDR3 nucleotides read TGTGCCAGCTTTGAACAGGGGTACTATGGCTACACCTTC.

The chain combines TRBV14 with TRBJ2-5; no firm D call. V lost 1 base, J lost 1 base, and 7 bases lay in between. Germline V gives CDR1 SGHDN, CDR2 FVKESK. The CDR3 consists of 14 residues. DNA of the CDR3: TGTGCCAGCAGCCAAGTTTCCAGCCAAGAGACCCAGTACTTC. Its protein is CASSQVSSQETQYF.

The chain combines TRBV15 with TRBJ2-7; perhaps TRBD1 as D (5 bases). This CDR3 contains 14 residues. Germline-derived CDR1 and CDR2 are LNHNV and YYDKDF (reference sequence). The germline V and J ends were trimmed by 0 bases and 4 bases, with 10 bases remaining between them. CDR3 sequence reads: CATSRDSGPYEQYF. Here the CDR3 DNA reads TGTGCCACCAGCAGAGATTCAGGGCCATACGAGCAGTACTTC.

This clone was seen only once. The J gene is TRBJ2-3, the V gene TRBV2, with D perhaps matching TRBD2 (5 bases). V lost 3 bases and J 3 bases, leaving 16 bases between the germline ends. This CDR3 comprises 16 residues. Germline CDR1 is SNHLY and CDR2 is FYNNEI. As DNA, the CDR3 is TGTGCCAGCAGTGATTTACGGAGGAGCTATACAGATACGCAGTATTTT. Amino acids: CASSDLRRSYTDTQYF.

CDR3 DNA sequence: TGTGCCTGGAGTAATAAGGGACAGGCTTTCTATGGCTACACCTTC. Amino acids: CAWSNKGQAFYGYTF. This chain connects TRBV30 to TRBJ1-2, with 8 bases lining up with TRBD1. Germline V CDR1 and CDR2: GTSNPN, SVGIG (reference sequence). V gave up 2 bases and J gave up 4 bases; unmatched junction bases: 9. The CDR3 loop spans 15 amino acids.

This chain uses TRBV9 with TRBJ2-2, with D possibly being TRBD1 (6 bases). This CDR3 comprises 15 residues. Germline loops: CDR1 SGDLS, CDR2 YYNGEE. Trimming shortened V by 1 base and J by 5 bases, and 12 bases separated the two germline ends. CDR3 protein: CASSVRDTITGELFF. The CDR3, as DNA: TGTGCCAGCAGCGTACGGGACACCATTACCGGGGAGCTGTTTTTT.

V and J are TRBV4-1 and TRBJ2-7; D gene unclear. CDR1 is MGHRA, CDR2 YSYEKL, per germline. The CDR3 runs 14 residues. Trimming cost V 4 bases and J 4 bases, with 14 bases left between them. The CDR3 here is CASSPLGGPYEQYF. In DNA, the CDR3 is TGCGCCAGCAGCCCCCTGGGTGGGCCTTACGAGCAGTACTTC.

This rearrangement joins TRBV5-6 to TRBJ2-2, with D perhaps TRBD1 (7 bases). Looked up from germline, CDR1 is SGHDT and CDR2 is YYEEEE. The CDR3 totals 15 residues. V was cut by 5 bases and J by 3 bases, with 14 bases left in between. Here the CDR3 reads CASRKGQRDTGELFF. CDR3 bases: TGTGCCAGCAGGAAGGGACAGCGGGACACCGGGGAGCTGTTTTTT.

The chain links TRBV2 to TRBJ2-3, with D maybe TRBD1 (6 bases). With 7 bases removed from V and 2 bases from J, the gap between germline ends came to 22 bases. Germline values: CDR1 SNHLY, CDR2 FYNNEI. The CDR3 consists of 17 residues. The CDR3 DNA reads as TGTGCCAGCAAACAAAAGGTGGGGGCTCTCCTCACAGATACGCAGTATTTT. It encodes CASKQKVGALLTDTQYF.

The genes are TRBV5-4 and TRBJ1-3, with 9 bases lining up with TRBD1. V trimming: 4 bases; J trimming: 4 bases; junction bases outside the gene matches: 6. This CDR3 region has 15 residues. Germline V gives CDR1 SGHNT, CDR2 YYREEE (reference sequence). The DNA for the CDR3 is TGTGCCAGCAGCCCGGACAGGGGATCGGGAAACACCATATATTTT. This translates into CASSPDRGSGNTIYF.

The chain uses TRBV11-3 and TRBJ1-1, with D unresolved. The CDR3 is 13 amino acids. The germline V and J ends were trimmed by 5 bases and 1 base, with 8 bases remaining between them. CDR1 and CDR2 (germline): SGHNT, YENEEA. This CDR3 is CASSAQENTEAFF. The CDR3 nucleotides read TGTGCCAGCAGCGCCCAGGAGAACACTGAAGCTTTCTTT.

The V call is TRBV12-5, the J call TRBJ2-5; 7 bases agree with TRBD1. The length of the CDR3 is 13 residues. Per the germline V gene, CDR1 is LGHNT and CDR2 is FRNRAP. Losses at the gene ends were 2 bases for V and 5 bases for J; bases not matched to a gene: 2. The CDR3 loop is CASGLRGQETQYF. The CDR3 region has the DNA TGTGCTAGTGGTTTGAGGGGGCAGGAGACCCAGTACTTC.

This clone appeared a few times. CDR3 region: CASSHGLAGGSDTQYF. DNA of the CDR3: TGCGCCAGCAGTCATGGACTAGCGGGGGGGTCAGATACGCAGTATTTT. The chain is built from TRBV23-1 and TRBJ2-3; TRBD2 agrees at 15 bases. TRBV23-1 belongs to the ORF category, with a function that is uncertain. CDR3 size: 16 residues. V shed 3 bases, J shed 4 bases, and the junction held 2 bases outside the gene matches.